What follows are 9 T cell receptor beta chains derived from one specimen sequenced in a study of shared clonotypes between healthy human individuals. Some clones are missing from TCRdb's copy, which holds only in-frame ones; the method was immunoSEQ multiplex PCR. The sample carries around 550,000 clones, approximately 95% recorded once. Cells designated naive CD8 were CD45RO-negative and were positively selected for CCR7, with terminally differentiated effector memory CD45RA+ cells excluded. The specimen was naive CD8+ T cells sorted from blood. These receptors came from a woman aged 25-40 years in good health.

A note on this clone: The sample carries other DNA sequences with the same CDR3. CDR3 sequence: CASSFSAYEQYF. CDR3 in DNA: TGTGCCAGCAGCTTCTCTGCCTACGAGCAGTACTTC. The chain is built from TRBV7-9 and TRBJ2-7; D gene unclear. Germline lookup yields CDR1 SEHNR and CDR2 FQNEAQ (reference sequence). V gave up 3 bases and J gave up 2 bases, with 5 bases separating them. There are 12 residues in the CDR3.

The rearrangement joins TRBV19 to TRBJ1-3; D not resolved. Germline-derived CDR1 and CDR2 are LNHDA and SQIVND (reference sequence). The CDR3 contains 13 residues. The germline V and J ends were trimmed by 7 bases and 4 bases, with 11 bases remaining between them. The CDR3 region has the DNA TGTGCCAGTATTGCCACGTTCGGAAACACCATATATTTT. Translating gives CASIATFGNTIYF.

The chain has TRBV28 and TRBJ2-4; perhaps TRBD2 as D (6 bases). The V end was cut by 5 bases, the J end by 4 bases, with 15 bases between. This CDR3 region has 15 residues. CDR1 and CDR2 (germline): MDHEN, SYDVKM. The CDR3 sequence is CASSPPGSGKNIQYF. CDR3 DNA: TGTGCCAGCAGTCCCCCGGGGAGCGGGAAAAACATTCAGTACTTC.

This sequence joins TRBV7-9 and TRBJ1-1; D is possibly TRBD1 (5 bases). This CDR3 contains 14 residues. Trimming took 5 bases from V and 5 from J, leaving 15 bases between them. From germline, CDR1 is SEHNR and CDR2 FQNEAQ (reference sequence). The CDR3: CASSPRGGGTEAFF. The DNA for the CDR3 is TGTGCCAGCAGCCCGAGGGGTGGGGGTACTGAAGCTTTCTTT.

The DNA for the CDR3 is TGTGCCAGCAGCTTAAGTCTGGGGAATGAGCAGTTCTTC. This translates into CASSLSLGNEQFF. The chain uses TRBV7-6 and TRBJ2-1; D gene unclear. Per germline, CDR1 SGHVS and CDR2 FNYEAQ. V lost 2 bases to trimming and J lost 7 bases, with 9 bases between them. This CDR3 comprises 13 residues.

The V gene is TRBV7-9, the J gene TRBJ2-5; possibly TRBD1 for D (6 bases). Germline CDR1 reads SEHNR; CDR2 reads FQNEAQ (reference sequence). The CDR3 totals 14 residues. Deletions cut 3 bases from V and 5 bases from J, with 13 bases between. As DNA, the CDR3 is TGTGCCAGCAGCTTGCTATCAGGGGCGGAGACCCAGTACTTC. Translating it yields CASSLLSGAETQYF. The entire variable domain, with the rest obtained from reference TRBV7-9 and TRBJ2-5, is as follows: DTGVSQNPRHKITKRGQNVTFRCDPISEHNRLYWYRQTLGQGPEFLTYFQNEAQLEKSRLLSDRFSAERPKGSFSTLEIQRTEQGDSAMYLCASSLLSGAETQYFGPGTRLLVL.

This chain links TRBV4-2 with TRBJ1-3; a weak D match, TRBD1 (5 bases). Trimming shortened V by 0 bases and J by 4 bases, and 10 bases separated the two germline ends. The CDR3 spans 15 residues. CDR1 LGHNA and CDR2 YNFKEQ come from the germline V gene. CDR3 nucleotides: TGTGCCAGCAGCCAAGATCGGGGGTCCGGAAACACCATATATTTT. Encoded protein: CASSQDRGSGNTIYF.

This sequence joins TRBV30 and TRBJ2-7, with no clear D. The CDR3 covers 12 residues. Germline V gene data show CDR1 as GTSNPN and CDR2 as SVGIG (reference sequence). V was clipped by 0 bases and J by 2 bases, with 5 bases between them. The CDR3 DNA is TGTGCCTGGAGTGTTATTGCCTACGAGCAGTACTTC. Protein sequence: CAWSVIAYEQYF.

The CDR3: CASSQQVPSAYEQYF. The CDR3 nucleotides are TGCGCCAGCAGCCAGCAGGTACCAAGCGCCTACGAGCAGTACTTC. The chain is built from TRBV5-1 and TRBJ2-7, with D uncertain. V was cut by 4 bases and J by 2 bases, with 16 bases left in between. Germline CDR1 and CDR2: SGHRS and YFSETQ. This CDR3 has 15 amino acids.